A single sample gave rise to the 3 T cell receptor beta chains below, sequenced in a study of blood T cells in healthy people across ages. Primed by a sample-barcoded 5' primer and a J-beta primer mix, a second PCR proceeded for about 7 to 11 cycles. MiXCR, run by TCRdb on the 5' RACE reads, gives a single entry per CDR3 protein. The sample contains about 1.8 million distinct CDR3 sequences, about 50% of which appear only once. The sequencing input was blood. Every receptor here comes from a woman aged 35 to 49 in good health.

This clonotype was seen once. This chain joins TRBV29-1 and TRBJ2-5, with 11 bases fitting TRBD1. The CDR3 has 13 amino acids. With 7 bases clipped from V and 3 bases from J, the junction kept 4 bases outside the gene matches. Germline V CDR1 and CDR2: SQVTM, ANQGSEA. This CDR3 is CSAGQGAEETQYF. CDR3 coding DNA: TGCAGCGCCGGACAGGGGGCAGAAGAGACCCAGTACTTC.

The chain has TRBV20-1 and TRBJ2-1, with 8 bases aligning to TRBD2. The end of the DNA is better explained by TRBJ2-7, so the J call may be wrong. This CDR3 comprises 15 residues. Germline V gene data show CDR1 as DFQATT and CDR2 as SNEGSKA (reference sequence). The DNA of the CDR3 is TGCAGTGCTCGCGGACTAGCAGACTCCTACAATGAGCAGTACTTC. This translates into CSARGLADSYNEQYF.

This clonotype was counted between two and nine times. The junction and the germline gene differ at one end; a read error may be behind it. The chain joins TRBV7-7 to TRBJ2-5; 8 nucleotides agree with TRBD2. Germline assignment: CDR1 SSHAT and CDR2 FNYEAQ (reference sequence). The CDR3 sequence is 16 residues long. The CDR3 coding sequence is TGTGCTAGCAGCCCCGACGGGACTAGTGTCTCGGGGACCCAGTACTTC. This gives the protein CASSPDGTSVSGTQYF.